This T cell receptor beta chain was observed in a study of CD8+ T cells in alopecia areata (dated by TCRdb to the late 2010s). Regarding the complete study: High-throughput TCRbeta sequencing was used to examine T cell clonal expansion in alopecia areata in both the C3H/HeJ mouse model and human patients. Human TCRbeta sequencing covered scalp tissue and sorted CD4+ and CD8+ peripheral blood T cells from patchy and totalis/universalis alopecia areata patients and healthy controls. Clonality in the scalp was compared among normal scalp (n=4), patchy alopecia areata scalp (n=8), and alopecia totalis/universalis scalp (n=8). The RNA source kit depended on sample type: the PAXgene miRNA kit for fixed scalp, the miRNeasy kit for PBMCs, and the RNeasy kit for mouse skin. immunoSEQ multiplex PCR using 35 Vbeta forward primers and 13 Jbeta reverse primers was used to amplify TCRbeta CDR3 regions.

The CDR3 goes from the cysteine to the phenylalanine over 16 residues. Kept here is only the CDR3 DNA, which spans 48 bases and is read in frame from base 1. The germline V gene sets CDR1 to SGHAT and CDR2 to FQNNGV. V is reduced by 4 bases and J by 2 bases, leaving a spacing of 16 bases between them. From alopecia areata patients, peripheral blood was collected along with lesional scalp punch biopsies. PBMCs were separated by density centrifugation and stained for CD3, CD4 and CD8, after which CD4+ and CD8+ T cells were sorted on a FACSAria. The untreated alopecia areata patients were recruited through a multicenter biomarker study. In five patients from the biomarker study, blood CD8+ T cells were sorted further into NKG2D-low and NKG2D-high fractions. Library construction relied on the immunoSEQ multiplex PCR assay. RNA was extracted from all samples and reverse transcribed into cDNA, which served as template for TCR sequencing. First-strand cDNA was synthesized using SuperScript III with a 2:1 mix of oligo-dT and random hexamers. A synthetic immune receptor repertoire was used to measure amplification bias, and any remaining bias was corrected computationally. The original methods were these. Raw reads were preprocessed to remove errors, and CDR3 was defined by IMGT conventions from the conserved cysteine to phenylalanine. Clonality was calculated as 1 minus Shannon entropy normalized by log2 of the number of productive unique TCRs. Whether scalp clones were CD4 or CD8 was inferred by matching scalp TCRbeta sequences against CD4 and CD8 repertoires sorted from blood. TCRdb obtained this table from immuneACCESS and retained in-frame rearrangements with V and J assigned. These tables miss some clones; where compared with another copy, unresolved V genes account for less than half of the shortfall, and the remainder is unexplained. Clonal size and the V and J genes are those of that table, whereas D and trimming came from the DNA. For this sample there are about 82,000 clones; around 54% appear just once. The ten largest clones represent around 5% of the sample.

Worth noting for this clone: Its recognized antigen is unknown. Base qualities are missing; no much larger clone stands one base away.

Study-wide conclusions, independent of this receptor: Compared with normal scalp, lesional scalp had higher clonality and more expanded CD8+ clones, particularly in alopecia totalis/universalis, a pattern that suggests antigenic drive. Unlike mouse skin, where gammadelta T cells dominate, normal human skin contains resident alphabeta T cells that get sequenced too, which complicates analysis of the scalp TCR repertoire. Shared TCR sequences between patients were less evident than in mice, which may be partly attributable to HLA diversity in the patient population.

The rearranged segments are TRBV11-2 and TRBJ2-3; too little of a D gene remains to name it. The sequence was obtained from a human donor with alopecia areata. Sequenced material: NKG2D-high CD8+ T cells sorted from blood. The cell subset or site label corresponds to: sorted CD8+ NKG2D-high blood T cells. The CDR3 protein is CASSSMTVPPTDTQYF. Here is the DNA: TGTGCCAGCAGCTCTATGACTGTCCCACCCACAGATACGCAGTATTTT.